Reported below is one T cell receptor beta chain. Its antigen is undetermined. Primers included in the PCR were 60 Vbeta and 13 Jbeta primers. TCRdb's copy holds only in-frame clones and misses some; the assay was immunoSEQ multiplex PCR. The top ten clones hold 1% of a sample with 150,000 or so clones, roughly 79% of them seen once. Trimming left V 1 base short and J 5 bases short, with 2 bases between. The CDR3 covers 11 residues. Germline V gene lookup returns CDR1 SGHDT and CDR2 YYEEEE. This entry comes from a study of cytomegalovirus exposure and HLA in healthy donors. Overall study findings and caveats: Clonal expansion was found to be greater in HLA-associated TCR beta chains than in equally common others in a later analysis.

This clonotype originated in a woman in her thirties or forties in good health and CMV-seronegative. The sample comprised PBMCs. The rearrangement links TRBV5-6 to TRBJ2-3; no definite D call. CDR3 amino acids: CASSLLDTQYF. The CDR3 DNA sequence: TGTGCCAGCAGCTTGCTAGATACGCAGTATTTT.